This entry features one TCR beta chain sequence. Its target is unknown. Mismatch with germline at one junction end may stem from a read error. Per germline, CDR1 SGHAT and CDR2 FQDESV (reference sequence). The CDR3 has 15 amino acids. The data were obtained in a study of blood T cells in healthy people across ages. Study-level results: Shifts in expanded clonotypes may have been confounded by donor CMV status, which was unknown.

The authors ran a second PCR of 7 to 11 cycles using a sample-barcoded 5' primer and a J-beta primer mix. Each CDR3 protein is one row after TCRdb ran MiXCR on the 5' RACE reads. The data contain just under 750,000 distinct CDR3 sequences, about a fifth of them singletons. This sequence originates from a man in his 70s in good health. Sequenced sample: blood. The V and J genes are TRBV11-1 and TRBJ2-5; a weak D match, TRBD2 (5 bases). CDR3 bases: TGTGTCAGCAGCTCCCAGACTATCGGTCAAGAGACCCAGTACTTC. Its protein is CVSSSQTIGQETQYF.